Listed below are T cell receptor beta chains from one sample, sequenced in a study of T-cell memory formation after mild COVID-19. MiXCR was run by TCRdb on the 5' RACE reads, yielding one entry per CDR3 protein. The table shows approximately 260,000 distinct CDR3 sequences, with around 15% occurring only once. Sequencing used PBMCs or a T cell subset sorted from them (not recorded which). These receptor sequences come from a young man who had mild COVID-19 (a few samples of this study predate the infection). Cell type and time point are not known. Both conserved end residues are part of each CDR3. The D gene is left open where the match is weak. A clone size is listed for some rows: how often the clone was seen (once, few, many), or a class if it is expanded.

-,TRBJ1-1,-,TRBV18,CASSPREVLNTEAFF,TGTGCCAGCTCACCACGTGAGGTCTTGAACACTGAAGCTTTCTTT
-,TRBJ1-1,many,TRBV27,CASSFSGEGTEAFF,TGTGCCAGCAGTTTTTCAGGGGAAGGGACTGAAGCTTTCTTT
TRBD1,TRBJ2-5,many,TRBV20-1,CSARGWDRQETQYF,TGCAGTGCCCGCGGATGGGACAGGCAAGAGACCCAGTACTTC
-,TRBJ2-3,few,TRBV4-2,CASSQDASGIGDTQYF,TGTGCCAGCAGCCAAGATGCCTCAGGAATTGGAGATACGCAGTATTTT
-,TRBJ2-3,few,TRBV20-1,CSAPPGLRTDTQYF,TGCAGTGCTCCTCCGGGACTCCGCACAGATACGCAGTATTTT
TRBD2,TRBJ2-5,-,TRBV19,CASSTSGLETQYF,TGTGCCAGTTCGACTAGCGGGTTAGAGACCCAGTACTTC
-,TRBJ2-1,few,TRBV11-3,CASSLQGTRGNEQFF,TGTGCCAGCAGCTTACAGGGGACGCGGGGGAATGAGCAGTTCTTC
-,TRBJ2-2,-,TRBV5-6,CASKPRGNTGELFF,TGTGCCAGCAAGCCCCGGGGGAACACCGGGGAGCTGTTTTTT
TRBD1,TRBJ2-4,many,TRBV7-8,CASSPTTDRVQYF,TGTGCCAGCAGCCCGACCACTGACAGGGTCCAGTACTTC
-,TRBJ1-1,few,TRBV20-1,CSAPWGGNTEAFF,TGCAGTGCCCCTTGGGGAGGGAACACTGAAGCTTTCTTT
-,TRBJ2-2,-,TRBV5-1,CASSDGHAGELFF,TGCGCCAGCAGCGACGGACATGCCGGGGAGCTGTTTTTT
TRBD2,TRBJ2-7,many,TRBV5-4,CASSFGGADSEQYF,TGTGCCAGCAGCTTCGGGGGGGCGGATAGCGAGCAGTACTTC
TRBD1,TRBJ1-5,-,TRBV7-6,CASSLWSRGSNSNQPQHF,TGTGCCAGCAGCTTATGGTCCAGGGGGAGTAATAGCAATCAGCCCCAGCATTTT
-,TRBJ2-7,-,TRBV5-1,CASSTGPTEFYEQYF,TGCGCCAGCAGCACTGGACCGACAGAATTCTACGAGCAGTACTTC
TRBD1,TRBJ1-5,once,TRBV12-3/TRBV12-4,CASSGQAGPQHF,TGTGCCAGCAGTGGACAGGCAGGGCCCCAGCATTTT
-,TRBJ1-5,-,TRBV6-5,CASSLFQGNQPQHF,TGTGCCAGCAGTCTGTTTCAAGGCAATCAGCCCCAGCATTTT
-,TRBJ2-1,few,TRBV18,CASSPPLGSGLDEQFF,TGTGCCAGCTCACCTCCTCTAGGGTCCGGGTTGGATGAGCAGTTCTTC
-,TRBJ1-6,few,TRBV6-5,CASSYGRAFYSPLHF,TGTGCCAGCAGTTACGGGCGGGCGTTTTATTCACCCCTCCACTTT
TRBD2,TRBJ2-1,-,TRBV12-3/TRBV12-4,CASNPGGSEQFF,TGTGCCAGCAATCCCGGGGGGTCTGAGCAGTTCTTC
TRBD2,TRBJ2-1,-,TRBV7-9,CASSTTLAGGQFF,TGTGCCAGCAGCACAACCTTAGCGGGGGGGCAGTTCTTC
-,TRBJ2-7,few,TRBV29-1,CSVLTGNTGYEQYF,TGCAGCGTTTTGACAGGTAACACAGGCTACGAGCAGTACTTC
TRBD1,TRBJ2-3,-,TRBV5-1,CASSRTGGTDTQYF,TGCGCCAGCAGCCGGACAGGGGGCACAGATACGCAGTATTTT
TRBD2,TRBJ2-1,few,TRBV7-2,CASSLGPGGYNEQFF,TGTGCCAGCAGCTTAGGTCCGGGGGGATACAATGAGCAGTTCTTC
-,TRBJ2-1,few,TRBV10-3,CAISEGGNEQFF,TGTGCCATCAGTGAGGGCGGCAATGAGCAGTTCTTC
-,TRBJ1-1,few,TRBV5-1,CASRPTAGNTEAFF,TGCGCCAGCAGACCTACTGCAGGGAACACTGAAGCTTTCTTT
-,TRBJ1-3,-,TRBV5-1,CASSEQGGENTIYF,TGCGCCAGCAGCGAACAGGGAGGTGAAAACACCATATATTTT
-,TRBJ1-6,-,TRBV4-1,CASSQVDLGFAGSPLHF,TGCGCCAGCAGCCAAGTCGACCTCGGGTTCGCAGGGTCACCCCTCCACTTT
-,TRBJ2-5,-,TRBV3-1,CASSQDVRVTETQYF,TGTGCCAGCAGCCAAGACGTTCGGGTTACAGAGACCCAGTACTTC
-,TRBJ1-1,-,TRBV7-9,CASSSRKSTEAFF,TGTGCCAGCAGCTCTAGGAAGTCCACTGAAGCTTTCTTT
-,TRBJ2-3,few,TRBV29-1,CSVEGGRGADTQYF,TGCAGCGTTGAAGGGGGGCGCGGGGCAGATACGCAGTATTTT
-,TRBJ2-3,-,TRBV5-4,CASSSFWGSTDTQYF,TGTGCCAGCAGCTCGTTCTGGGGTAGCACAGATACGCAGTATTTT
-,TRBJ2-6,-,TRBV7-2,CASSLAGALSSGANVLTF,TGTGCCAGCAGCTTAGCCGGGGCCTTATCCTCCGGGGCCAACGTCCTGACTTTC
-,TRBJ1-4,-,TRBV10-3,CASGGRGTNEKLFF,TGTGCCAGCGGAGGGCGGGGGACTAATGAAAAACTGTTTTTT
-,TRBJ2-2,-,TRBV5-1,CASSLISTTGELFF,TGCGCCAGCAGCTTGATTTCCACCACCGGGGAGCTGTTTTTT
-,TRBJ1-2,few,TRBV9,CASSVAPRVGYGYTF,TGTGCCAGCAGCGTAGCCCCCAGGGTCGGCTATGGCTACACCTTC
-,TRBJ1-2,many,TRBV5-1,CASSSTLISYTF,TGCGCCAGCAGCTCGACACTCATAAGCTACACCTTC
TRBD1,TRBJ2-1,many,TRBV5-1,CASSLGQGPGDEQFF,TGCGCCAGCAGCTTGGGACAGGGGCCAGGGGATGAGCAGTTCTTC
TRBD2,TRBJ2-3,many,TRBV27,CASSLTSADTQYF,TGTGCCAGCAGTCTCACTAGCGCAGATACGCAGTATTTT
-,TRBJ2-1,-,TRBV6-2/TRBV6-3,CASSWGGPNEQFF,TGTGCCAGCAGTTGGGGGGGCCCCAATGAGCAGTTCTTC
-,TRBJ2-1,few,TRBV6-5,CASSYTLDRPQFF,TGTGCCAGCAGTTACACCCTCGACAGGCCTCAGTTCTTC
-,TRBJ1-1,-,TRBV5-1,CASREGSEAFF,TGCGCCAGCAGAGAGGGTTCTGAAGCTTTCTTT
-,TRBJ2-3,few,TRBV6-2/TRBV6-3,CASSYVLSTDTQYF,TGTGCCAGCAGTTACGTACTTTCCACAGATACGCAGTATTTT